The 16 T cell receptor beta chains below all came from one sample that was sequenced in a study of blood T cell repertoires in COVID-19. Sequenced by immunoSEQ multiplex PCR; TCRdb stores in-frame clones only, minus some. The profile covers more than 70,000 clones, with about 86% appearing a single time and 1.2% taken by the ten largest. The sample consisted of peripheral blood. The source of these receptors is a man of 80 years or more with active or convalescent COVID-19.

The chain uses TRBV7-3 and TRBJ2-1, with 8 bases identical to TRBD2. The junction had 3 bases not matched to a gene; V was cut back by 5 bases and J by 0 bases. The CDR3 contains 15 residues. Germline CDR1 reads SGHTA; CDR2 reads FQGTGA. The CDR3, as DNA: TGTGCCAGCAGCGGCACTAGCGGCTCCTACAATGAGCAGTTCTTC. Protein sequence: CASSGTSGSYNEQFF.

The chain recombines TRBV5-4 with TRBJ1-2, with 9 bases that match TRBD1. Per the germline V gene, CDR1 is SGHNT and CDR2 is YYREEE (reference sequence). The CDR3 has 16 amino acids. Unmatched junction bases numbered 11, after V lost 0 bases and J lost 8 bases. CDR3 DNA: TGTGCCAGCAGCTTGGGGACCGGGACAGGGTTTGGAGGCTACACCTTC. This encodes CASSLGTGTGFGGYTF.

CDR3 sequence reads: CASSSGGTPNEQYF. CDR3 in DNA: TGCGCCAGCAGCTCAGGCGGGACCCCCAACGAGCAGTACTTC. The chain is built from TRBV5-1 and TRBJ2-7; maybe TRBD2 (6 bases). In germline, CDR1 is SGHRS, CDR2 YFSETQ. The CDR3 has 14 residues. The V gene lost 3 bases and the J gene lost 5 bases, with 15 bases spanning the gap.

V and J are TRBV18 and TRBJ2-7; weak D call: TRBD2 (6 bases). The germline V gene has CDR1 KGHSH and CDR2 LQKENI. The ends were cut back, 6 bases at V and 2 bases at J, with 17 bases in the middle. The CDR3 length is 15 residues. Here the CDR3 reads CASSLRGSGTYEQYF. Here the CDR3 DNA reads TGTGCCAGCTCCCTCCGTGGTAGCGGCACCTACGAGCAGTACTTC.

The V call is TRBV3-1 (or the pseudogene TRBV3-2), the J call TRBJ2-3; tentatively, D is TRBD2 (5 bases). The V end was cut by 4 bases, the J end by 0 bases, with 23 bases between. This CDR3 contains 19 residues. CDR1 is LGHDT and CDR2 is YNNKEL in the germline V gene (reference sequence). The CDR3 region has the DNA TGTGCCAGCAGCCCATCCCTAGCCATGAGAAGCTCTAGCACAGATACGCAGTATTTT. It is translated as CASSPSLAMRSSSTDTQYF.

CDR3: CASSLGSGLGQPQHF. The CDR3, as DNA: TGTGCCAGCAGCTTAGGGTCAGGGTTGGGCCAGCCCCAGCATTTT. The rearrangement uses TRBV11-2 and TRBJ1-5, with a possible D match to TRBD1 (5 bases). CDR1 and CDR2 from the germline V gene are SGHAT and FQNNGV. V lost 1 base to trimming and J lost 7 bases, with 14 bases between them. CDR3 size: 15 residues.

The chain joins TRBV6-1 to TRBJ1-2; D is possibly TRBD1 (6 bases). This CDR3 has 14 residues. Between the trimmed V and J ends, which lost 0 bases and 8 bases, there was a span of 13 bases. From germline, CDR1 is MNHNS and CDR2 SASEGT. The CDR3 spells CASSEAARGRGYTF. The CDR3 DNA sequence: TGTGCCAGCAGTGAAGCAGCCAGGGGCAGAGGCTACACCTTC.

A single count supports this clone. The rearrangement uses TRBV6-5 and TRBJ2-1; 14 bases fit TRBD2. Germline V lookup: CDR1 MNHEY, CDR2 SVGAGI. The CDR3 consists of 15 residues. Trimming at V came to 2 bases and at J to 6 bases, leaving 0 bases not matched to a gene. In DNA form, the CDR3 reads TGTGCCAGCAGTTACGGGACTAGCGGGAGCAATGAGCAGTTCTTC. Protein sequence: CASSYGTSGSNEQFF.

This chain links TRBV6-6 with TRBJ2-1; 7 nucleotides match TRBD2. This CDR3 has 15 amino acids. V shed 0 bases, J shed 5 bases, and the junction held 4 bases outside the gene matches. Germline values: CDR1 MNHNY, CDR2 SVGAGI (reference sequence). The CDR3 loop is CASSYSTSVNNEQFF. As DNA, the CDR3 is TGTGCCAGCAGTTACTCAACTAGCGTTAACAATGAGCAGTTCTTC.

This rearrangement joins TRBV7-8 to TRBJ2-1; 7 nucleotides match TRBD1. The V and J ends lost 5 bases and 4 bases, in that order; junction bases with no gene match: 14. The CDR3 contains 17 residues. Looked up from germline, CDR1 is SGHVS and CDR2 is FQNEAQ. This CDR3 reads CASSQGVGQLLYNEQFF. In DNA, the CDR3 is TGTGCCAGCAGCCAAGGGGTGGGACAGCTACTTTACAATGAGCAGTTCTTC.

The gene calls are TRBV12-3 or TRBV12-4 and TRBJ2-2; TRBD2 matches at 9 bases. Unmatched junction bases numbered 3, after V lost 6 bases and J lost 7 bases. This CDR3 region has 13 residues. Written as DNA, the CDR3 is TGTGCCAGCAGGGGACTAGCCAGCGGGGAGCTGTTTTTT. This translates into CASRGLASGELFF.

The genes are TRBV28 and TRBJ1-5, with a weak D call TRBD1 (5 bases). Trimming stripped 2 bases from V and 9 bases from J, with 8 bases between. This CDR3 has 12 amino acids. Looked up from germline, CDR1 is MDHEN and CDR2 is SYDVKM. This chain's CDR3 is CASSLPRGPQHF. The CDR3 nucleotides read TGTGCCAGCAGTTTACCTAGGGGGCCCCAGCATTTT.

This rearrangement joins TRBV19 to TRBJ2-1; 8 nucleotides line up with TRBD2. With 5 bases clipped from V and 8 bases from J, the junction kept 2 bases outside the gene matches. The germline V gene encodes CDR1 LNHDA and CDR2 SQIVND (reference sequence). The CDR3 contains 12 residues. CDR3 loop: CASSSGRDEQFF. CDR3 DNA: TGTGCCAGTAGTTCCGGGAGGGATGAGCAGTTCTTC.

The V call is TRBV19, the J call TRBJ2-3, with 9 bases that match TRBD2. This CDR3 region has 18 residues. The V and J ends lost 4 bases and 0 bases, in that order; junction bases with no gene match: 11. Germline CDR1 and CDR2: LNHDA and SQIVND (reference sequence). Here the CDR3 DNA reads TGTGCCAGTAGTAGTACTAGCGGGCGGGGAACTAGCACAGATACGCAGTATTTT. As protein: CASSSTSGRGTSTDTQYF.

This chain connects TRBV2 to TRBJ1-3; TRBD1 aligns across 7 bases. This CDR3 has 14 amino acids. CDR1 and CDR2 (germline): SNHLY, FYNNEI. Trimming cost V 9 bases and J 4 bases; bases outside gene matches: 9. CDR3 sequence reads: CASYRGVLGNTIYF. The CDR3 nucleotides are TGTGCCAGTTACAGGGGTGTCCTGGGAAACACCATATATTTT.

The V and J genes are TRBV19 and TRBJ1-1, with D perhaps TRBD1 (6 bases). There are 15 residues in the CDR3. V dropped 7 bases and J dropped 6 bases, with 21 bases sitting between them. Germline values: CDR1 LNHDA, CDR2 SQIVND (reference sequence). The DNA for the CDR3 is TGTGCCAGTACCCCTGGCAGGGGCGCATCAGCTGAAGCTTTCTTT. Residues: CASTPGRGASAEAFF.